Listed here are 2 T cell receptor beta chains from one sample, sequenced in a study of glioma-infiltrating T cells. Using RNA template, CDR3s of TCR alpha and beta were amplified with iRepertoire arm-PCR. A single record per CDR3 protein comes from TCRdb applying MiXCR to the multiplex PCR reads. The data contain approximately 120,000 distinct CDR3 sequences, roughly 24% of them singletons. Input material: glioma tissue, nonneoplastic brain tissue, or PBMCs (not recorded which). These receptors all come from a human donor with low-grade glioma or glioblastoma, undergoing nonglioma brain surgery, or in good health (not recorded which).

Concerning this clonotype itself: A much larger clone lies one base from this, so it may be a read error. The CDR3 coding sequence is TGCGCCAGCAGTCAAGCTTACGGAACGACCTACGAGCAGTACTTC. Translation: CASSQAYGTTYEQYF. The rearrangement links TRBV4-3 to TRBJ2-7; D is undetermined. The CDR3 runs 15 residues. Germline CDR1 LGHNA, CDR2 YSLEER.

As concerns this clonotype: A much larger clone differs by one base, so this may be a read error. The rearrangement joins TRBV10-3 to TRBJ1-2; 8 nucleotides align to TRBD1. CDR1 ENHRY and CDR2 SYGVKD come from the germline V gene. With 3 bases clipped from V and 4 bases from J, the junction kept 16 bases outside the gene matches. The CDR3 spans 18 residues. In nucleotides, the CDR3 is TGTGCCATCAGTGAAAATCCAGGGGGCAATCAGCTCGGCTATGGCTACACCTTC. Residues: CAISENPGGNQLGYGYTF.